The rows below give T cell receptor beta chains drawn from one sample of a study of control samples from healthy donors and cancer patients. Generated by immunoSEQ multiplex PCR, the TCRdb table keeps only in-frame clones and is missing some. This sample has some 150,000 clones, with 90% to 95% found just once. Material for sequencing was PBMCs. These receptor sequences come from a man aged 55 to 69 with colorectal cancer. The CDR3 runs from the conserved cysteine through the conserved F or W. The D gene is left open where the match is weak. Rows give clone size only sometimes, using once, few, many, or a class for an expanded clone.

size: NA
D: NA
V: TRBV30
J: TRBJ1-3
DNA: TGTGCCGGAGCGGTGGGGGGCAGACGCTCTGGAAACACCATATATTTT
CDR3: CAGAVGGRRSGNTIYF

size: NA
D: NA
V: TRBV9
J: TRBJ2-2
DNA: TGTGCCAGCAGCCTGGCGCCGGGGGCGCAAACCGGGGAGCTGTTTTTT
CDR3: CASSLAPGAQTGELFF

size: NA
D: NA
V: TRBV10-2
J: TRBJ1-5
DNA: TGCGCCAGCAGACGGACCGGGGGGGAGATGAGCAATCAGCCCCAGCATTTT
CDR3: CASRRTGGEMSNQPQHF

size: NA
D: NA
V: TRBV30
J: TRBJ1-3
DNA: TGTGCCTGGAGCCCACGGCTGGGCTCTGGAAACACCATATATTTT
CDR3: CAWSPRLGSGNTIYF

size: NA
D: TRBD1
V: TRBV3-1/TRBV3-2
J: TRBJ2-7
DNA: TGTGCCAGCAGCCAAGCGAACGGGACAGGGACCGTGGGGCAGTACTTC
CDR3: CASSQANGTGTVGQYF

size: NA
D: NA
V: TRBV7-9
J: TRBJ1-3
DNA: TGTGCCAGCAGCTTGGTTGGGTACGGAAACACCATATATTTT
CDR3: CASSLVGYGNTIYF

size: NA
D: NA
V: TRBV5-6
J: TRBJ1-1
DNA: TGTGCCAGCAGCTTGGGCAGAATAATGAACACTGAAGCTTTCTTT
CDR3: CASSLGRIMNTEAFF

size: NA
D: TRBD2
V: TRBV15
J: TRBJ2-1
DNA: TGTGCCACCAGCAGAGGACTAGCGGGGCAGGGTGAGCAGTTCTTC
CDR3: CATSRGLAGQGEQFF

size: NA
D: NA
V: TRBV4-3
J: TRBJ1-5
DNA: TGCGCCAGCAGCCAAGATCGCAATCAGCCCCAGCATTTT
CDR3: CASSQDRNQPQHF

size: NA
D: TRBD1
V: TRBV7-2
J: TRBJ1-2
DNA: TGTGCCAGCAGCCAGGACAGGGGGGGGTATGGCTACACCTTC
CDR3: CASSQDRGGYGYTF

size: NA
D: NA
V: TRBV12-3/TRBV12-4
J: TRBJ1-5
DNA: TGTGCCAGCAGTTTACGGTTCGAGGAGCTCCAGCATTTT
CDR3: CASSLRFEELQHF

size: NA
D: NA
V: TRBV4-1
J: TRBJ1-1
DNA: TGCGCCAGCAGCCAAGTTAACAGGGTGGGGGAGGACACTGAAGCTTTCTTT
CDR3: CASSQVNRVGEDTEAFF

size: NA
D: TRBD2
V: TRBV7-9
J: TRBJ2-7
DNA: TGTGCCAGCAGCCTTCGACTAGCGGGGTATGACGAGCAGTACTTC
CDR3: CASSLRLAGYDEQYF

size: NA
D: NA
V: TRBV6-5
J: TRBJ2-2
DNA: TGTGCCAGCTGGAGGAACACCGGGGAGCTGTTTTTT
CDR3: CASWRNTGELFF

size: NA
D: NA
V: TRBV2
J: TRBJ2-1
DNA: TGTGCCAGCAGAGAAACAAGGGGATTATACGGCAATGAGCAGTTCTTC
CDR3: CASRETRGLYGNEQFF

size: NA
D: TRBD1
V: TRBV30
J: TRBJ1-6
DNA: TGTGCCTGGAGTGAGGGGGACAGAAATAATTCACCCCTCCACTTT
CDR3: CAWSEGDRNNSPLHF

size: NA
D: TRBD1
V: TRBV30
J: TRBJ1-3
DNA: TGTGCCTGGAAAAGGACAGGGCTTAGTTCTGGAAGCACCATATATTTT
CDR3: CAWKRTGLSSGSTIYF

size: once
D: NA
V: TRBV7-9
J: TRBJ2-5
DNA: TGTGCCAGCAGCTTAGCGGGGGGCAGGGAGACCCAGTACTTC
CDR3: CASSLAGGRETQYF

size: NA
D: TRBD1
V: TRBV19
J: TRBJ2-1
DNA: TGTGCCAGTAGTATCAAACAGGGGGCTGAGCAGTTCTTC
CDR3: CASSIKQGAEQFF

size: NA
D: NA
V: TRBV4-2
J: TRBJ1-5
DNA: TGTGCCAGCAGCCAGCCCAGAAATCAGCCCCAGCATTTT
CDR3: CASSQPRNQPQHF

size: NA
D: NA
V: TRBV7-9
J: TRBJ1-6
DNA: TGTGCCAGCAGCTTAGAGAGGTTAGGGTCGAATAATTCACCCCTCCACTTT
CDR3: CASSLERLGSNNSPLHF

size: NA
D: NA
V: TRBV6-5
J: TRBJ1-2
DNA: TGTGCCAGCAGTTACTCGTGGATGGCAAACTATGGCTACACCTTC
CDR3: CASSYSWMANYGYTF

size: NA
D: NA
V: TRBV12-3/TRBV12-4
J: TRBJ2-5
DNA: TGTGCCAGCAGTTTGGGGGAGACCCAGTACTTC
CDR3: CASSLGETQYF

size: NA
D: NA
V: TRBV7-2
J: TRBJ1-2
DNA: TGTGCCAGCAGCTCCGGGGGGTCCAGCCCTGGCTACACCTTC
CDR3: CASSSGGSSPGYTF

size: NA
D: NA
V: TRBV27
J: TRBJ2-6
DNA: TGTGCCAGCAGCGGGACGGTCGGGGCCAACGTCCTGACTTTC
CDR3: CASSGTVGANVLTF

size: NA
D: NA
V: TRBV7-8
J: TRBJ1-2
DNA: TGTGCCAGCAGCTCCAGGATTAACTATGGCTACACCTTC
CDR3: CASSSRINYGYTF

size: NA
D: TRBD1
V: TRBV5-1
J: TRBJ2-7
DNA: TGCGCCAGCAGCACAGGGGTCAGCGTCTCTGAGCAGTACTTC
CDR3: CASSTGVSVSEQYF

size: NA
D: NA
V: TRBV27
J: TRBJ1-2
DNA: TGTGCCAGCAGTCCTACCAGGGATACCTATGGCTACACCTTC
CDR3: CASSPTRDTYGYTF

size: NA
D: TRBD1
V: TRBV7-2
J: TRBJ2-1
DNA: TGTGCCAGCAGTCAACAGGGGAGCTCCTACAATGAGCAGTTCTTC
CDR3: CASSQQGSSYNEQFF

size: NA
D: NA
V: TRBV29-1
J: TRBJ2-6
DNA: TGCAGCGTTAAAGCTGGGGCCAACGTCCTGACTTTC
CDR3: CSVKAGANVLTF

size: NA
D: TRBD2
V: TRBV29-1
J: TRBJ2-2
DNA: TGCAGCGTTCGTTTCGGGACTAGCGGGACCGGGGAGCTGTTTTTT
CDR3: CSVRFGTSGTGELFF

size: NA
D: NA
V: TRBV21-1
J: TRBJ1-1
DNA: TGTGCCAGCAGCAAAGCCGAAGGCAGGGTAAACACTGAAGCTTTCTTT
CDR3: CASSKAEGRVNTEAFF

size: once
D: NA
V: TRBV5-6
J: TRBJ1-6
DNA: TGTGCCAGCAGCAACAGGCTGAGCTCCTATAATTCACCCCTCCACTTT
CDR3: CASSNRLSSYNSPLHF

size: NA
D: NA
V: TRBV5-6
J: TRBJ1-1
DNA: TGTGCCAGCAGCTTAGGGGGGGGCACTGAAGCTTTCTTT
CDR3: CASSLGGGTEAFF

size: NA
D: TRBD2
V: TRBV5-6
J: TRBJ2-3
DNA: TGTGCCAGCAGCCCCCTAGCGGGGGGCACAGATACGCAGTATTTT
CDR3: CASSPLAGGTDTQYF

size: NA
D: NA
V: TRBV28
J: TRBJ2-7
DNA: TGTGCCAGCAATCTCGGGACCTACTCCTACGAGCAGTACTTC
CDR3: CASNLGTYSYEQYF

size: NA
D: NA
V: TRBV4-2
J: TRBJ1-2
DNA: TGTGCCAGCAGCCAGGGTAATAACTATGGCTACACCTTC
CDR3: CASSQGNNYGYTF

size: NA
D: NA
V: TRBV3-1/TRBV3-2
J: TRBJ2-1
DNA: TGTGCCAGCAGCCAGTTAAATGAGCAGTTCTTC
CDR3: CASSQLNEQFF

size: NA
D: TRBD2
V: TRBV7-6
J: TRBJ2-5
DNA: TGTGCCAGCAGCGTGCTAGCGGCCCCAACTCAAGAGACCCAGTACTTC
CDR3: CASSVLAAPTQETQYF

size: NA
D: NA
V: TRBV21-1
J: TRBJ1-1
DNA: TGTGCCAGCAGCACCGCTCAGGACAAAGGTGAAGCTTTCTTT
CDR3: CASSTAQDKGEAFF

size: NA
D: NA
V: TRBV11-2
J: TRBJ2-7
DNA: TGTGCCAGCAGCCAGGTGTTCCACTTACCCTACGAGCAGTACTTC
CDR3: CASSQVFHLPYEQYF

size: NA
D: NA
V: TRBV11-2
J: TRBJ1-2
DNA: TGTGCCAGCAGCTCGGGCCATGCTTTAAGCTACACCTTC
CDR3: CASSSGHALSYTF

size: NA
D: NA
V: TRBV7-2
J: TRBJ1-1
DNA: TGTGCCAGCAGCAAACACGAGAACACTGAAGCTTTCTTT
CDR3: CASSKHENTEAFF

size: NA
D: NA
V: TRBV5-1
J: TRBJ2-3
DNA: TGCGCCAGCAGCATCAGTTTACAAGATACGCAGTATTTT
CDR3: CASSISLQDTQYF